The TCR beta chain under discussion was sequenced for a study of persistence of HIV-infected CD4 T cells. Study-level information: Median time on suppressive ART was approximately eight years.

As to this clone: Its cognate antigen is unknown.

Study-level results: Degenerate expanded CDR3beta sequences were enriched among CMV- and Gag-responding cells. TCRbeta richness was lower in CMV- and Gag-responding cells than in anti-CD3/anti-CD28-responding cells.

An overlapping HIV-1 Gag peptide pool stimulated these cells at about 0.91 ug/peptide/mL. CD40L/CD69 double-negative CD45RO-high memory CD4+ T cells were collected. CDR1 is SGHRS, CDR2 YFSETQ, per germline. There are 17 residues in the CDR3. V dropped 4 bases and J dropped 8; count of bases not matched to a gene: 13. Sequencing used immunoSEQ version 4 in survey mode. Libraries were prepared by immunoSEQ multiplex PCR; TCRdb keeps only in-frame clonotypes and omits some of them. Here the sample spans some 32,000 clones, roughly four fifths being singletons. The sequence came from an adult woman with HIV who was CMV-seropositive. Sequenced here: CD4+ T cells sorted from PBMCs after roughly 19-hour stimulation, sampled from a patient who received antiretroviral therapy. This chain joins TRBV5-1 and TRBJ2-1; 12 positions agree with TRBD2. The CDR3 sequence is CASSLRPTSGRSDEQFF. The CDR3, as DNA: TGCGCCAGCAGCCTCCGTCCGACTAGCGGGAGATCCGATGAGCAGTTCTTC.